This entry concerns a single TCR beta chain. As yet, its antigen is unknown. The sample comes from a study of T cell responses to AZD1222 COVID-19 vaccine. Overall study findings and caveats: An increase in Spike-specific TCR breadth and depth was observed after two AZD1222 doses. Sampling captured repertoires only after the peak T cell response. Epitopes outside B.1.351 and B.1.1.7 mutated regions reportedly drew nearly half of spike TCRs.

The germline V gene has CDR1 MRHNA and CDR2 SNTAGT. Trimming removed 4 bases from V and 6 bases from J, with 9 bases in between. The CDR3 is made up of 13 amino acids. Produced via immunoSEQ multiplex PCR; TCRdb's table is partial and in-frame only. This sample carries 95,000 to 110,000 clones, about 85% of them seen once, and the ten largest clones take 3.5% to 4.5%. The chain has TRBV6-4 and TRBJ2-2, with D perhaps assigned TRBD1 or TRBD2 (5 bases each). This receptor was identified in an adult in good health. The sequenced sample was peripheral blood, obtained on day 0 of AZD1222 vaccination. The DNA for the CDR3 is TGTGCCAGCAGTGGGGACCCAGCCGGGGAGCTGTTTTTT. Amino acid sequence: CASSGDPAGELFF.